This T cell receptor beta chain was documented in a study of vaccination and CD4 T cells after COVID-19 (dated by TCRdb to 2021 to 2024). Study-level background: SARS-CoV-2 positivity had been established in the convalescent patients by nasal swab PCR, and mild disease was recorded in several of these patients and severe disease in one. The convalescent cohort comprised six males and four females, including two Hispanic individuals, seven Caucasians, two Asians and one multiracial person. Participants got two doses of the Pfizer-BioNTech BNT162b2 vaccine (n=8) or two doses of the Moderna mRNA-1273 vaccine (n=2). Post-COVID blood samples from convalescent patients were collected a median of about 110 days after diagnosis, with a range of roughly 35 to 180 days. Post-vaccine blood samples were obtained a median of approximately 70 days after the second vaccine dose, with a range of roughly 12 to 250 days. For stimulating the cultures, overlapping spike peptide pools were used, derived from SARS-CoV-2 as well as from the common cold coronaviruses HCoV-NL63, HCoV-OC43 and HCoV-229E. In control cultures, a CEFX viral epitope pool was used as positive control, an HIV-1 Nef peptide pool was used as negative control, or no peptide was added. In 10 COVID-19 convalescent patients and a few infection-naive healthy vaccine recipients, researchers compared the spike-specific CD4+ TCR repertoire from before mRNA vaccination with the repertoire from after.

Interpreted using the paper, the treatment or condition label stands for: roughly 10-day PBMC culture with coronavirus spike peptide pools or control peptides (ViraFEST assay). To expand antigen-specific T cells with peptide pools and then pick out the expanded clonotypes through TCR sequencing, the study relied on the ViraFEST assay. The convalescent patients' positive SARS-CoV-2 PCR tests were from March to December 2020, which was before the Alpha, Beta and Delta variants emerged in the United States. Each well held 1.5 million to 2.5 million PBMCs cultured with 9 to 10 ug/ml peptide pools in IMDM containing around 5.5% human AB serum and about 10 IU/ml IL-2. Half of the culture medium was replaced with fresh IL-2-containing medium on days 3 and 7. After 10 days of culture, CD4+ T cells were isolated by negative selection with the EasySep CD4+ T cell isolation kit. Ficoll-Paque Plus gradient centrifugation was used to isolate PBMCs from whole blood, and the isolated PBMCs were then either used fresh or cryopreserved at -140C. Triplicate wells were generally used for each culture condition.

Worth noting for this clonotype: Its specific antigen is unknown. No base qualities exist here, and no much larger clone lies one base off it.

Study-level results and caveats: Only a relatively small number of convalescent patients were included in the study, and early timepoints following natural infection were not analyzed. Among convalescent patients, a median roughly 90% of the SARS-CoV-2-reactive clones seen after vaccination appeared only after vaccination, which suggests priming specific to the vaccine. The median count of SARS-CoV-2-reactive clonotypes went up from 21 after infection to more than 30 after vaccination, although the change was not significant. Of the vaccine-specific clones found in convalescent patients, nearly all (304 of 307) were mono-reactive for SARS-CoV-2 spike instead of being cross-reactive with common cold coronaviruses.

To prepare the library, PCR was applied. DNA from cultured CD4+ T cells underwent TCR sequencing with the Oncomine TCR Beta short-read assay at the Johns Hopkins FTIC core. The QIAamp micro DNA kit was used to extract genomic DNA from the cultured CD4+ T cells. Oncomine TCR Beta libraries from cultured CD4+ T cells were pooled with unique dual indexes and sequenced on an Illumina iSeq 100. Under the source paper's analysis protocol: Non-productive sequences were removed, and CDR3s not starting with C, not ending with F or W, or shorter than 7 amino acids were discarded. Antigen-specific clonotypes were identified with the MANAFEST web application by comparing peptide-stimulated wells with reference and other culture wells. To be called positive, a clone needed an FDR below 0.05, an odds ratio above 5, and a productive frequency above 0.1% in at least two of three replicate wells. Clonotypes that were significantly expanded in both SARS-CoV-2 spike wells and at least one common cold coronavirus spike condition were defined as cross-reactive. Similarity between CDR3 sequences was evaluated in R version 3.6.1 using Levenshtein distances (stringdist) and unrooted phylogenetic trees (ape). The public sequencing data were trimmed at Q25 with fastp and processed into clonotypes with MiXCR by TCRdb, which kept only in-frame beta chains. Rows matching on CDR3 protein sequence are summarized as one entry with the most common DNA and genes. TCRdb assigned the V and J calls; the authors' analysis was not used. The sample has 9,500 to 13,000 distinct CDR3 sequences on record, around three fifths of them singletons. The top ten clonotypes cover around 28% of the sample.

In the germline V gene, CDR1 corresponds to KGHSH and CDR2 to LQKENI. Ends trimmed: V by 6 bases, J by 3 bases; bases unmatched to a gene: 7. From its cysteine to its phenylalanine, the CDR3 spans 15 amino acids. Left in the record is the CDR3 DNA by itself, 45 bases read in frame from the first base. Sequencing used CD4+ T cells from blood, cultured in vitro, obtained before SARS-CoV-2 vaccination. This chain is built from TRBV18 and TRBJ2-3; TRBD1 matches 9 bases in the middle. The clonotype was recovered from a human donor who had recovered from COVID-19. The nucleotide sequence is TGTGCCAGCTCCCTGGGACAGGGAAGGACAGATACGCAGTATTTT. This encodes CASSLGQGRTDTQYF.